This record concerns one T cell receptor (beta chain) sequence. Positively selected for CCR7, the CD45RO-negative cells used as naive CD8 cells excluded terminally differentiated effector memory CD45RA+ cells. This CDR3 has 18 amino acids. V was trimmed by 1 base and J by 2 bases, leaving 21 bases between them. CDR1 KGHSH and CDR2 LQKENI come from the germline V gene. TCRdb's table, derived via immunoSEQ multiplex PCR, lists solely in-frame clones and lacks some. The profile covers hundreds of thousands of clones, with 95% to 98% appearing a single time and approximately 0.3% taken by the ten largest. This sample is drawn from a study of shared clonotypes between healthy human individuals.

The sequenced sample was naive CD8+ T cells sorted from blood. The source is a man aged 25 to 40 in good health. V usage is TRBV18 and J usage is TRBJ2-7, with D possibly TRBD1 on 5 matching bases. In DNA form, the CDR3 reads TGTGCCAGCTCACCACAGCCCCCTGGGGCAAGCGCAACCTACGAGCAGTACTTC. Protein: CASSPQPPGASATYEQYF.